This TCR beta chain was captured in a study of T cell changes during pregnancy in multiple sclerosis. TCRdb keeps only in-frame clones here, not all; method: immunoSEQ multiplex PCR. The table includes about 31,000 clones, 85% to 95% detected once. The CDR3 runs 15 residues. Germline V gene data show CDR1 as MNHNS and CDR2 as SASEGT. Trimming cost V 4 bases and J 5 bases, with 15 bases left between them. This rearrangement joins TRBV6-1 to TRBJ1-5, with D tentatively TRBD1 (5 bases). The TCR comes from a female donor with multiple sclerosis, enrolled in a pregnancy study. The starting material was CD4+ T cells from peripheral blood mononuclear cells, obtained in the second trimester of pregnancy. CDR3: CASSVGVLADQPQHF. DNA of the CDR3: TGTGCCAGCAGTGTGGGGGTGCTAGCGGATCAGCCCCAGCATTTT.